This T cell receptor (beta chain) was sequenced in a study of cytomegalovirus exposure and HLA in healthy donors. Whole-study results and caveats: In all likelihood, a cluster of highly shared sequence variants was a sequencing artifact. A prior analysis recorded that most TCR beta V segments were productive about 90% or about 30% of the time.

The PCR ran on 60 Vbeta and 13 Jbeta primers. Sequenced by immunoSEQ multiplex PCR; TCRdb stores in-frame clones only, minus some. The sample shows 90,000 to 140,000 clones, about 70% of them seen only once. Germline lookup yields CDR1 MGHRA and CDR2 YSYEKL. The CDR3 length is 16 residues. V lost 0 bases and J lost 3, with 12 bases in between. Regarding this clone: Its antigen is unidentified.

Sequencing was done on a sample of PBMCs. V usage is TRBV4-1 and J usage is TRBJ2-1; D is perhaps TRBD1 (5 bases). The TCR comes from a man aged 30 to 39 in good health and CMV-seronegative. CDR3 region: CASSQENRNYYNEQFF. In DNA form, the CDR3 reads TGCGCCAGCAGCCAAGAGAACAGGAATTACTACAATGAGCAGTTCTTC.